These 28 T cell receptor beta chains were sequenced from one sample in a study of T cells in Graves' hyperthyroidism and ophthalmopathy. From RNA transcripts, TCR beta CDR3 regions were amplified. The study used the HTBI primer set for a first-round RT-PCR of the TCR CDR3. TCRdb redid the calling of the multiplex PCR reads with MiXCR, one entry per CDR3 protein. The data contain roughly 660,000 distinct CDR3 sequences, around 16% of them singletons. What was sequenced was blood. These receptors all stem from a man aged 50-59 years with Graves' hyperthyroidism.

This clonotype has a count of ten or more. This chain joins TRBV28 and TRBJ2-7; possibly TRBD1 or TRBD2 for D (5 bases each). The CDR3 runs to 14 residues. The germline V gene has CDR1 MDHEN and CDR2 SYDVKM. Between the trimmed V and J ends, which lost 2 bases and 3 bases, there was a span of 11 bases. Here the CDR3 reads CASSLRGAGYEQYF. In DNA form, the CDR3 reads TGTGCCAGCAGTTTAAGAGGGGCCGGCTACGAGCAGTACTTC.

This clonotype was found many times. The chain is built from TRBV11-2 and TRBJ2-5; 9 bases are a match to TRBD2. Germline values: CDR1 SGHAT, CDR2 FQNNGV. There are 17 residues in the CDR3. V shed 1 base and J 4 bases; nucleotides not matched to a gene: 10. CDR3 DNA sequence: TGTGCCAGCAGCTTAGGATGGGGCGGGAGGGCCGCAGAGACCCAGTACTTC. Its translation: CASSLGWGGRAAETQYF. The full variable domain, with the rest looked up from reference TRBV11-2 and TRBJ2-5, is EAGVAQSPRYKIIEKRQSVAFWCNPISGHATLYWYQQILGQGPKLLIQFQNNGVVDDSQLPKDRFSAERLKGVDSTLKIQPAKLEDSAVYLCASSLGWGGRAAETQYFGPGTRLLVL.

CDR3: CAGISGTSTDTQYF. The CDR3 DNA reads TGTGCCGGCATCTCAGGAACTAGCACAGATACGCAGTATTTT. This rearrangement joins TRBV6-1 to TRBJ2-3; D gene uncertain. V lost 11 bases to trimming and J lost 0 bases, with 15 bases between them. Looked up from germline, CDR1 is MNHNS and CDR2 is SASEGT. The CDR3 totals 14 residues.

This chain links TRBV7-9 with TRBJ1-2, with TRBD1 identical over 9 bases. Germline values: CDR1 SEHNR, CDR2 FQNEAQ (reference sequence). V lost 8 bases to trimming and J lost 6 bases; unmatched junction nucleotides: 10. This CDR3 region has 14 residues. The CDR3 region has the DNA TGTGCCAGCCGATCCCCCGGGACAGGGAATGGCTACACCTTC. This translates into CASRSPGTGNGYTF.

Many counts were recorded for this clonotype. J is TRBJ1-5 and V is TRBV27; D is uncertain. CDR3 size: 15 residues. Trimming pared 0 bases from V and 1 base from J, leaving 7 bases between. CDR1 MNHEY and CDR2 SMNVEV come from the germline V gene (reference sequence). CDR3 DNA: TGTGCCAGCAGTTTATCAAGTTTAAGCAATCAGCCCCAGCATTTT. Residues: CASSLSSLSNQPQHF.

The chain combines TRBV12-3 or TRBV12-4 with TRBJ2-1; 13 bases are shared with TRBD2. The length of the CDR3 is 17 residues. The V and J ends lost 4 bases and 7 bases, in that order; junction bases with no gene match: 10. In DNA, the CDR3 is TGTGCCAGCAGTTACCTCCCGGGACTAGCGGGAAAAAATGAGCAGTTCTTC. Protein sequence: CASSYLPGLAGKNEQFF.

This clonotype was observed many times. CDR3 sequence reads: CASSQGEGDEQYF. The CDR3 DNA reads TGTGCCAGCAGTCAGGGAGAAGGGGACGAGCAGTACTTC. This rearrangement joins TRBV6-1 to TRBJ2-7, with D perhaps TRBD1 or TRBD2 (5 bases each). Trimming stripped 5 bases from V and 5 bases from J, with 13 bases between. Looked up from germline, CDR1 is MNHNS and CDR2 is SASEGT. The CDR3 is 13 residues long.

This clonotype has a count of ten or more. This rearrangement joins TRBV28 to TRBJ2-7, with D unresolved. CDR3 length: 11 amino acids. Germline V lookup: CDR1 MDHEN, CDR2 SYDVKM. V lost 7 bases and J 2 bases, leaving 6 bases between the germline ends. Here the CDR3 DNA reads TGTGCCAGCAAAACCCCCTACGAGCAGTACTTC. Translating it yields CASKTPYEQYF.

Points on this clonotype: Sequence at one end of the junction differs from germline and may be a read error. The V gene is TRBV5-1, the J gene TRBJ2-1, with 7 positions matching TRBD2. The CDR3 covers 15 residues. Germline V gene data show CDR1 as SGHRS and CDR2 as YFSETQ. CDR3 DNA sequence: TGCGCCAGCAGCTTGGGGGGGGGATCCTGCAATGAGCAGTTCTTC. This sequence encodes CASSLGGGSCNEQFF.

This clonotype was recorded many times. The rearrangement uses TRBV25-1 and TRBJ2-7; D may be TRBD1 or TRBD2 (5 bases each). The CDR3 spans 15 residues. V shed 1 base and J shed 3 bases, with 13 bases lying between them. Germline V gene lookup returns CDR1 MGHDK and CDR2 SYGVNS. Here the CDR3 DNA reads TGTGCCAGCAGTGAATGGGACGGCGTAGACTACGAGCAGTACTTC. This encodes CASSEWDGVDYEQYF.

This clonotype was counted at least ten times. The V call is TRBV29-1, the J call TRBJ2-1, with 7 positions matching TRBD2. The V segment lost 3 bases and the J segment 9 bases; nucleotides outside the gene matches: 14. This CDR3 has 15 residues. Germline CDR1 reads SQVTM; CDR2 reads ANQGSEA. Here the CDR3 reads CSVDVLERLAFEQFF. DNA for the CDR3: TGCAGCGTTGACGTTTTAGAGAGACTAGCTTTTGAGCAGTTCTTC.

The table lists this clonotype with many counts. The chain has TRBV11-1 and TRBJ2-3; 9 positions agree with TRBD1. J gave up 6 bases and V 7 bases, and 11 bases lay outside the gene matches. This CDR3 has 15 residues. In germline, CDR1 is SGHAT, CDR2 FQDESV (reference sequence). CDR3 coding DNA: TGTGCCAGCACGCCCGGACAGGGGCGAGTGGATACGCAGTATTTT. As protein: CASTPGQGRVDTQYF.

In its sample, this clonotype was seen a few times. The chain recombines TRBV12-5 with TRBJ2-2, with unresolved D. The CDR3 has 16 residues. Germline CDR1 reads LGHNT; CDR2 reads FRNRAP. V was trimmed by 3 bases and J by 9 bases, leaving 20 bases between them. Here the CDR3 reads CASGLSLTPDLRELFF. CDR3 bases: TGTGCTAGTGGTTTAAGTCTGACCCCGGATTTGAGGGAGCTGTTTTTT.

This clonotype has just a few counts. The chain is built from TRBV30 and TRBJ2-7; the match to TRBD2 covers 9 bases. Trimming took 1 base from V and 5 from J; bases not matched to a gene: 0. This CDR3 has 12 amino acids. Germline V gene data show CDR1 as GTSNPN and CDR2 as SVGIG (reference sequence). CDR3 region: CAWSGLADEQYF. The CDR3 DNA is TGTGCCTGGAGTGGACTAGCGGACGAGCAGTACTTC.

This clonotype occurred many times. The rearrangement links TRBV7-2 to TRBJ2-5, with D perhaps matching TRBD2 (5 bases). V lost 5 bases to trimming and J lost 5 bases, with 12 bases between them. The CDR3 has 13 amino acids. Germline V CDR1 and CDR2: SGHTA, FQGNSA. CDR3 nucleotide sequence: TGTGCCAGCAGCCGAAAGCGAGGGGAGACCCAGTACTTC. Translated: CASSRKRGETQYF.

Here the CDR3 DNA reads TGTGCCAGCAGCCAAGATCGGCAGGGGAGGGCTAGGGGGCAGTTCTTC. Translated: CASSQDRQGRARGQFF. The chain is built from TRBV4-2 and TRBJ2-1; possibly TRBD2 for D (7 bases). V was trimmed by 0 bases and J by 12 bases, leaving 21 bases between them. Germline loops: CDR1 LGHNA, CDR2 YNFKEQ. The CDR3 runs to 16 residues.

This clonotype occurred many times. This chain uses TRBV18 with TRBJ1-1; D not resolved. CDR1 and CDR2 from the germline V gene are KGHSH and LQKENI. This CDR3 has 13 amino acids. With 2 bases removed from V and 3 bases from J, the gap between germline ends came to 7 bases. This chain's CDR3 is CASSPTVDTEAFF. The CDR3 DNA follows: TGTGCCAGCTCACCAACAGTAGACACTGAAGCTTTCTTT.

This clonotype was counted many times. The chain has TRBV14 and TRBJ2-7; D perhaps matches TRBD1 (5 bases). This CDR3 comprises 14 residues. Germline CDR1 SGHDN, CDR2 FVKESK. V was clipped by 4 bases and J by 3 bases, with 13 bases between them. This CDR3 reads CASSPVRTLYEQYF. The DNA of the CDR3 is TGTGCCAGCAGCCCCGTCCGGACACTCTACGAGCAGTACTTC.

In this sample, this clonotype turned up a few times. This chain uses TRBV11-2 with TRBJ1-2; possible D gene TRBD1, 5 bases. CDR3 size: 15 residues. Germline loops: CDR1 SGHAT, CDR2 FQNNGV. Trimming removed 4 bases at V and 8 bases at J, with 20 bases between. In nucleotides, the CDR3 is TGTGCCAGCAGCTCGCCAGGGCAGGGCGTCGGAGGCTACACCTTC. Protein: CASSSPGQGVGGYTF.

Worth noting for this clonotype: Germline and junction disagree at one end, which may indicate a read error. This chain joins TRBV5-1 and TRBJ2-2; 9 bases match TRBD1. Germline CDR1 is SGHRS and CDR2 is YFSETQ. CDR3 size: 17 residues. The CDR3 sequence is CASSLTPGQGITGELSF. The DNA of the CDR3 is TGCGCCAGCAGCTTGACCCCCGGACAGGGGATCACCGGGGAGCTGTCTTTT.

This clonotype was detected only a few times. V and J are TRBV30 and TRBJ2-2; tentatively, D is TRBD1 (5 bases). Germline lookup yields CDR1 GTSNPN and CDR2 SVGIG (reference sequence). CDR3 length: 18 amino acids. V was pared by 8 bases and J by 0 bases, with 25 bases between. The CDR3 region has the DNA TGTGCCGGATCCAGGACATCTACTTTCTTCTCGAACACCGGGGAGCTGTTTTTT. It specifies CAGSRTSTFFSNTGELFF.

At least ten counts were recorded for this clonotype. This CDR3 reads CASRDSKDGYTF. Here the CDR3 DNA reads TGTGCCTCACGGGACAGTAAGGATGGCTACACCTTC. This chain connects TRBV30 to TRBJ1-2; TRBD1 agrees at 7 bases. The CDR3 is 12 amino acids. The V gene's germline CDR1 is GTSNPN and CDR2 SVGIG (reference sequence). The J segment lost 6 bases and the V segment lost 7 bases, leaving 8 bases of the junction unmatched.

This clonotype came up a few times. V gene TRBV7-2 combines with J gene TRBJ2-1; TRBD1 matches at 9 bases. There are 18 residues in the CDR3. With V trimmed by 6 bases and J by 5 bases, 17 bases remained unmatched. Per the germline V gene, CDR1 is SGHTA and CDR2 is FQGNSA. CDR3 coding DNA: TGTGCCAGCAGGCAAAACATGGGGGGGACAGGGACTCACAATGAGCAGTTCTTC. As protein: CASRQNMGGTGTHNEQFF.

This clonotype was counted many times. This sequence joins TRBV19 and TRBJ2-3, with 9 nucleotides matching TRBD2. V was pared by 5 bases and J by 4 bases, with 7 bases of the junction left unmatched. The CDR3 sequence is 15 residues long. The germline V gene has CDR1 LNHDA and CDR2 SQIVND (reference sequence). CDR3 DNA: TGTGCCAGTAGTTTCGCTAGCGGGATCTCAGATACGCAGTATTTT. Its translation: CASSFASGISDTQYF.

This clonotype appeared a few times. The rearrangement links TRBV12-3 or TRBV12-4 to TRBJ2-5; TRBD2 might be the D (7 bases). The CDR3 is 14 residues long. Trimming left V 6 bases short and J 4 bases short, with 15 bases between. In nucleotides, the CDR3 is TGTGCCAGCAGGGCTAGCGGAGGGGGAGAGACCCAGTACTTC. Amino acids: CASRASGGGETQYF.

There are many counts of this clonotype. V and J are TRBV11-2 and TRBJ2-1; 10 positions match TRBD1. There are 16 residues in the CDR3. Per germline, CDR1 SGHAT and CDR2 FQNNGV. The V and J ends lost 4 bases and 7 bases, in that order; junction bases with no gene match: 10. For the CDR3, the DNA is TGTGCCAGCAGCTCGCTAGGGACAGGGGAGGCGAATGAGCAGTTCTTC. Amino acid sequence: CASSSLGTGEANEQFF.

This clonotype was counted many times. The DNA of the CDR3 is TGTGCCAGCAGGACAGGACATCATCGAGGGGAGACCCAGTACTTC. This gives the protein CASRTGHHRGETQYF. The chain couples TRBV2 to TRBJ2-5; D possibly corresponds to TRBD1 (6 bases). V was trimmed by 6 bases and J by 5 bases, leaving 19 bases between them. The CDR3 is 15 residues long. Germline V gene lookup returns CDR1 SNHLY and CDR2 FYNNEI.

The count of this clonotype is one. This could be a read error, since a much larger clone is one nucleotide away. J is TRBJ1-1 and V is TRBV3-1; the match to TRBD1 covers 9 bases. CDR1 and CDR2 from the germline V gene are LGHDT and YNNKEL (reference sequence). V dropped 5 bases and J dropped 4; count of bases not matched to a gene: 5. The CDR3 sequence is 14 residues long. This chain's CDR3 is CASSDLTGGTEAFF. CDR3 sequence (DNA): TGTGCCAGCAGCGACTTGACAGGGGGCACTGAAGCTTTCTTT.